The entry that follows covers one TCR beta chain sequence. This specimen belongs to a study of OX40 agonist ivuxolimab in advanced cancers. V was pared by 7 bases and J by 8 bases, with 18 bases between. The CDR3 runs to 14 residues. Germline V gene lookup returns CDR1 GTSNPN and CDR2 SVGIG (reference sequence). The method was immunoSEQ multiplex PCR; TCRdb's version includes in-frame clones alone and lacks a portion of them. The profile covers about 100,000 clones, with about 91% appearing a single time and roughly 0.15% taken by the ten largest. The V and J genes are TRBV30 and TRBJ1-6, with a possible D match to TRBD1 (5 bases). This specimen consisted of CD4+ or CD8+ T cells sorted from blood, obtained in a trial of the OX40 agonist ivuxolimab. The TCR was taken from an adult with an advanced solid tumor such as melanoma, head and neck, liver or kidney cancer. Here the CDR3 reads CASTGDRRHSPLHF. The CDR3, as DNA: TGTGCCTCTACGGGGGATCGGCGCCATTCACCCCTCCACTTT. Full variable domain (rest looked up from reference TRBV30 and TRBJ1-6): SQTIHQWPATLVQPVGSPLSLECTVEGTSNPNLYWYRQAAGRGLQLLFYSVGIGQISSEVPQNLSASRPQDRQFILSSKKLLLSDSGFYLCASTGDRRHSPLHFGNGTRLTVT.